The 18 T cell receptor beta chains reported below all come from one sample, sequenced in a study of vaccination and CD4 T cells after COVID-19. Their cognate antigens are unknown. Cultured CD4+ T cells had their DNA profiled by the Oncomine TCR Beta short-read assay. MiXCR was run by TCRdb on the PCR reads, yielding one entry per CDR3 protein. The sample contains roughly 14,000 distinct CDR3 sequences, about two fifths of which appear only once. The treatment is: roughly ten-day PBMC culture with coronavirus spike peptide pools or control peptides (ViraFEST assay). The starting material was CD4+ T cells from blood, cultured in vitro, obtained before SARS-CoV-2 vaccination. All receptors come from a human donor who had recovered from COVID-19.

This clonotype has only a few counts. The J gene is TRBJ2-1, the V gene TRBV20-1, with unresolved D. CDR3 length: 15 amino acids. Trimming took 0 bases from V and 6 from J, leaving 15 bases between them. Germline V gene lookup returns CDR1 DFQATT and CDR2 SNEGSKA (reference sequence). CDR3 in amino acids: CSARDRATLGNEQFF. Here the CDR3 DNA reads TGCAGTGCTAGAGATCGAGCCACACTTGGCAATGAGCAGTTCTTC.

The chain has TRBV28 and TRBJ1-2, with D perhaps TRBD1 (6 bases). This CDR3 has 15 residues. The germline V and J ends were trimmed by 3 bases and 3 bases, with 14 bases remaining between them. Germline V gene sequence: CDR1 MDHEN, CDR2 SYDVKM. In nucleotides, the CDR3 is TGTGCCAGCAGTTTCGTAGGGGGACGACACTATGGCTACACCTTC. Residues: CASSFVGGRHYGYTF.

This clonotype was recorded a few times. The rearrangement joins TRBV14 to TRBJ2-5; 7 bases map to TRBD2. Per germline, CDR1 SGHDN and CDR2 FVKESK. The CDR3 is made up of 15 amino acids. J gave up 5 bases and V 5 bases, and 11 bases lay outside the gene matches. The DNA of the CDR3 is TGTGCCAGCAGCTTCCGGACTAGTTTTGGGGAGACCCAGTACTTC. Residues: CASSFRTSFGETQYF.

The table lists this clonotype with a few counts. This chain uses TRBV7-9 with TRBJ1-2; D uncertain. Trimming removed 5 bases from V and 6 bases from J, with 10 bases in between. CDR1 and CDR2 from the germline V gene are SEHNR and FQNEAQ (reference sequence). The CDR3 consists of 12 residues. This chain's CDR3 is CASSPGWHGYTF. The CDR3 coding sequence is TGTGCCAGCAGCCCCGGGTGGCATGGCTACACCTTC.

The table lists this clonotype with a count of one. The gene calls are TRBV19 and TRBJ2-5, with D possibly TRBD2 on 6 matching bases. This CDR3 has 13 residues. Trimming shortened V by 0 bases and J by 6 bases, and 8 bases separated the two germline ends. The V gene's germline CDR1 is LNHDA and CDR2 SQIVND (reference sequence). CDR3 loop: CASSIDGGKTQYF. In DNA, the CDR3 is TGTGCCAGTAGTATAGATGGGGGGAAGACCCAGTACTTC.

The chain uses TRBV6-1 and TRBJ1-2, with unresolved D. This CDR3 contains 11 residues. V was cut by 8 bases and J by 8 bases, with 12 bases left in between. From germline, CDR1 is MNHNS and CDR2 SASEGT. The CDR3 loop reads CASSELGGYTF. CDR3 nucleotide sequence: TGTGCCAGCTCTGAGCTTGGGGGCTACACCTTC.

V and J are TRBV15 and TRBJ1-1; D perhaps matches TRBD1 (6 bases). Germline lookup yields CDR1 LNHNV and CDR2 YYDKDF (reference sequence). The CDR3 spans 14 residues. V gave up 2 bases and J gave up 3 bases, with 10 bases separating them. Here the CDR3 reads CATSRRQGHTEAFF. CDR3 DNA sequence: TGTGCCACCAGCAGACGGCAGGGGCACACTGAAGCTTTCTTT.

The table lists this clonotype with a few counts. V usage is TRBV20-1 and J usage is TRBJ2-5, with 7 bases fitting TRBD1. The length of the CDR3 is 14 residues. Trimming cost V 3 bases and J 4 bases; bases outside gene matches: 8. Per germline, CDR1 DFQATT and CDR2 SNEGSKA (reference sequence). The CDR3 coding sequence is TGCAGTGCTAGGCCCTTGACAGGGTCAGAGACCCAGTACTTC. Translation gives CSARPLTGSETQYF.

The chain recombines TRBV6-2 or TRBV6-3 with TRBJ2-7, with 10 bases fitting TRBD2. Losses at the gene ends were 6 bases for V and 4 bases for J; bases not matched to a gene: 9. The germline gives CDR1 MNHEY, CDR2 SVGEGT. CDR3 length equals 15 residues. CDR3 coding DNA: TGTGCCAGCAGGCACTACGGGACTAGCGTATACGAGCAGTACTTC. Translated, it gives CASRHYGTSVYEQYF.

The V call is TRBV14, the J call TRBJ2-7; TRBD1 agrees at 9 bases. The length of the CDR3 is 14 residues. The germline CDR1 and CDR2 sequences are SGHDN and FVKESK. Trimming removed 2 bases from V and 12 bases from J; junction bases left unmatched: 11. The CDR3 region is CASSQLGQGQGMYF. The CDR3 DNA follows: TGTGCCAGCAGCCAACTGGGACAGGGACAGGGAATGTACTTC.

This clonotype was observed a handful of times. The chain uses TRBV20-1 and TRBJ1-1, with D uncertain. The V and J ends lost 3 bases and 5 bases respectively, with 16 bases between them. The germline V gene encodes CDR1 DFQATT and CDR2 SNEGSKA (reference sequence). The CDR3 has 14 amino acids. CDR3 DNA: TGCAGTGCTAGTAAGTCCCGATCGGGGACTGAAGCTTTCTTT. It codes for CSASKSRSGTEAFF.

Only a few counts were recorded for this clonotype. Written as DNA, the CDR3 is TGTGCCAGCAGACGGGACCGCGGTTCCAATCAGCCCCAGCATTTT. Amino acids: CASRRDRGSNQPQHF. V usage is TRBV6-1 and J usage is TRBJ1-5; D might be TRBD1 (5 bases). The V end lost 6 bases, the J end lost 3 bases, and 15 bases lay between the germline ends. The CDR3 is 15 amino acids. CDR1 and CDR2 from the germline V gene are MNHNS and SASEGT.

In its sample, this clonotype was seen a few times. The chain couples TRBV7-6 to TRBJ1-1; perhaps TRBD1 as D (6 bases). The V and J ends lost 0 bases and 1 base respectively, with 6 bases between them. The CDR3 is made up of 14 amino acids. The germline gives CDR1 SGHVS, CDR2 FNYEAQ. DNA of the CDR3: TGTGCCAGCAGCTTAGCACAGGGGAACACTGAAGCTTTCTTT. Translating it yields CASSLAQGNTEAFF.

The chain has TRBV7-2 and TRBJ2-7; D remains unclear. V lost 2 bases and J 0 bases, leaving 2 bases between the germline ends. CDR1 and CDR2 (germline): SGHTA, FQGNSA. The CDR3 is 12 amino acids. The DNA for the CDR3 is TGTGCCAGCAGCTTAAGCTCCTACGAGCAGTACTTC. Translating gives CASSLSSYEQYF.

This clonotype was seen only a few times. The CDR3 is CATATGTPNTEAFF. The CDR3 coding sequence is TGTGCCACAGCCACCGGGACACCTAACACTGAAGCTTTCTTT. The chain carries TRBV7-2 and TRBJ1-1; perhaps TRBD1 as D (6 bases). Trimming stripped 10 bases from V and 2 bases from J, with 17 bases between. The CDR3 is 14 residues long. CDR1 is SGHTA, CDR2 FQGNSA, per germline.

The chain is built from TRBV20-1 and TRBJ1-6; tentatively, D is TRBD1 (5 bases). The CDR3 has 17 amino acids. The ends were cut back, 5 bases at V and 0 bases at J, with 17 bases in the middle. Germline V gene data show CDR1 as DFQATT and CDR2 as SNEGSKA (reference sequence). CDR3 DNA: TGCAGTGCTGGAGGAGGTGCAGGGAGCTCCTATAATTCACCCCTCCACTTT. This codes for CSAGGGAGSSYNSPLHF.

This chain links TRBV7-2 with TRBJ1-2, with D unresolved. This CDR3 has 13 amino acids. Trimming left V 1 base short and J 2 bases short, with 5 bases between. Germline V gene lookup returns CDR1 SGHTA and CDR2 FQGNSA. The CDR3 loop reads CASSLGGNYGYTF. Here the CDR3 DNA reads TGTGCCAGCAGCTTAGGTGGAAACTATGGCTACACCTTC.

This chain's CDR3 is CASSGVRDRARNTIYF. CDR3 bases: TGTGCCAGCAGCGGTGTTCGGGACAGGGCACGAAACACCATATATTTT. The chain combines TRBV7-9 with TRBJ1-3; 9 bases fit TRBD1. CDR3 length equals 16 residues. Germline assignment: CDR1 SEHNR and CDR2 FQNEAQ (reference sequence). V was clipped by 5 bases and J by 5 bases; unmatched bases: 10. The variable domain in full, completed from reference TRBV7-9 and TRBJ1-3, reads DTGVSQNPRHKITKRGQNVTFRCDPISEHNRLYWYRQTLGQGPEFLTYFQNEAQLEKSRLLSDRFSAERPKGSFSTLEIQRTEQGDSAMYLCASSGVRDRARNTIYFGEGSWLTVV.